The clone carrying this T cell receptor (beta chain) was observed a handful of times. The antigen is undetermined. This sample stems from a study of CD8 T cells in ankylosing spondylitis. In making TCR beta libraries, quantitative 5'-RACE with molecular barcodes was used. One entry per CDR3 protein results from TCRdb running MiXCR on the 5' RACE reads. The sample records approximately 150,000 distinct CDR3 sequences, under 45% being singletons. Study results and limitations: Characteristic, it appeared, of ankylosing spondylitis blood was a TCR beta motif of eight highly homologous variants. Matched ankylosing spondylitis synovial fluid reportedly contained a significantly enriched population of disease-linked clones.

Germline V CDR1 and CDR2: KGHSH, LQKENI. The CDR3 contains 16 residues. V gave up 3 bases and J gave up 0 bases; unmatched junction bases: 8. The chain employs TRBV18 and TRBJ2-7, with 7 bases matching TRBD2. This clonotype was sampled from a male donor with ankylosing spondylitis. Sequenced input: synovial fluid, either unsorted or a sorted T cell fraction (not recorded which). The CDR3 region has the DNA TGTGCCAGCTCACCCTTACTAGCGAGAAGCTCCTACGAGCAGTACTTC. Protein product: CASSPLLARSSYEQYF.